These 14 T cell receptor beta chains were all obtained from the same sample, sequenced in a study of blood T cells in healthy people across ages. Sample-barcoded 5' priming and a J-beta primer mix drove a second PCR of 7 to 11 cycles. TCRdb re-analysed the 5' RACE reads in MiXCR, keeping a single row per CDR3 protein. The data show hundreds of thousands of distinct CDR3 sequences, with roughly 44% seen just once and about a fifth held by the top ten. Sequencing used blood. The receptors originated from a man aged 55 to 69 in good health.

V usage is TRBV5-1 and J usage is TRBJ1-2; 7 bases line up with TRBD1. The CDR3 sequence is 14 residues long. In germline, CDR1 is SGHRS, CDR2 YFSETQ. V shed 6 bases and J 1 base; nucleotides not matched to a gene: 6. The chain's CDR3 is CASTLGDSNYGYTF. The CDR3 coding sequence is TGCGCCAGCACCCTTGGGGACAGTAACTATGGCTACACCTTC.

The chain recombines TRBV11-3 with TRBJ2-2; D not resolved. CDR1 is SGHNT and CDR2 is YENEEA in the germline V gene. The V gene lost 1 base and the J gene lost 6 bases, with 9 bases spanning the gap. The CDR3 covers 14 residues. CDR3 coding DNA: TGTGCCAGCAGCTTAGGGGGATCAGCCGGGGAGCTGTTTTTT. This gives the protein CASSLGGSAGELFF.

This clonotype was observed a handful of times. The CDR3 DNA reads TGTGCCAGCAGCAATGACAGGGGGCGCGGTTACGAGCAGTACTTC. It specifies CASSNDRGRGYEQYF. V and J are TRBV7-2 and TRBJ2-7; 10 bases match TRBD1. The germline V gene encodes CDR1 SGHTA and CDR2 FQGNSA. With 5 bases clipped from V and 4 bases from J, the junction kept 8 bases outside the gene matches. This CDR3 comprises 15 residues.

This clonotype was seen a handful of times. The CDR3 DNA is TGTGCCAGCAGTTATGGACAGGGTAAAAAACTGTTTTTT. The encoded protein is CASSYGQGKKLFF. The V and J genes are TRBV6-5 and TRBJ1-4; 8 bases are shared with TRBD1. Germline CDR1 is MNHEY and CDR2 is SVGAGI. The V and J ends lost 3 bases and 9 bases, in that order; junction bases with no gene match: 3. The CDR3 has 13 residues.

This chain connects TRBV6-6 to TRBJ1-2; D is uncertain. The germline V gene has CDR1 MNHNY and CDR2 SVGAGI (reference sequence). V was trimmed by 6 bases and J by 8 bases, leaving 16 bases between them. The CDR3 loop spans 13 amino acids. The CDR3 loop is CASSSDTTGGYTF. The DNA of the CDR3 is TGTGCCAGCAGCTCCGATACAACGGGGGGCTACACCTTC.

The sample holds a few counts of this clonotype. This chain connects TRBV10-3 to TRBJ1-2; D is unclear. This CDR3 spans 13 amino acids. Trimming removed 4 bases at V and 6 bases at J, with 12 bases between. The germline V gene encodes CDR1 ENHRY and CDR2 SYGVKD. CDR3 amino acids: CAISASNLNGYTF. The CDR3 DNA reads TGTGCCATCAGTGCCTCGAACCTCAATGGCTACACCTTC.

The rearrangement uses TRBV20-1 and TRBJ2-5; no firm D call. This CDR3 has 11 amino acids. Germline V CDR1 and CDR2: DFQATT, SNEGSKA (reference sequence). Trimming removed 3 bases at V and 4 bases at J, with 6 bases between. This CDR3 is CSASYSETQYF. The CDR3 nucleotides are TGCAGTGCTAGCTACTCAGAGACCCAGTACTTC.

This clonotype was detected only a few times. This chain connects TRBV4-1 to TRBJ1-6; D is uncertain. Germline values: CDR1 MGHRA, CDR2 YSYEKL. CDR3 length: 14 residues. V was cut by 0 bases and J by 9 bases, with 9 bases left in between. The CDR3 nucleotides read TGCGCCAGCAGCCAAGAAGGGTTCGGTTCACCCCTCCACTTT. Encoded protein: CASSQEGFGSPLHF.

The sample holds a few counts of this clonotype. This rearrangement joins TRBV28 to TRBJ1-5; a weak D match, TRBD1 (6 bases). V lost 5 bases, J lost 7 bases, and 12 bases lay in between. The germline CDR1 and CDR2 sequences are MDHEN and SYDVKM. CDR3 length: 13 amino acids. The CDR3 here is CASSGGGWQPQHF. CDR3 DNA: TGTGCCAGCAGTGGAGGGGGTTGGCAGCCCCAGCATTTT.

The chain couples TRBV27 to TRBJ2-1, with TRBD2 matching 7 bases. There are 17 residues in the CDR3. Losses at the gene ends were 2 bases for V and 0 bases for J; bases not matched to a gene: 7. The germline V gene has CDR1 MNHEY and CDR2 SMNVEV (reference sequence). The CDR3 nucleotides are TGTGCCAGCAGTTTACTCAGCGGGGCGAGCTCCTACAATGAGCAGTTCTTC. Amino acid sequence: CASSLLSGASSYNEQFF.

The chain carries TRBV30 and TRBJ2-7; D is possibly TRBD2 (6 bases). Deletions cut 0 bases from V and 0 bases from J, with 9 bases between. From germline, CDR1 is GTSNPN and CDR2 SVGIG (reference sequence). CDR3 length: 14 amino acids. The chain's CDR3 is CAWSVATSSYEQYF. In DNA, the CDR3 is TGTGCCTGGAGTGTAGCGACTAGCTCCTACGAGCAGTACTTC.

The chain joins TRBV7-3 to TRBJ2-1, with 8 bases that match TRBD2. From germline, CDR1 is SGHTA and CDR2 FQGTGA. The length of the CDR3 is 15 residues. The junction had 7 bases not matched to a gene; V was cut back by 1 base and J by 8 bases. The chain's CDR3 is CASSLNERGRDEQFF. The CDR3 DNA reads as TGTGCCAGCAGCTTAAACGAGCGGGGGAGGGATGAGCAGTTCTTC.

As for this clonotype: A junction end diverges from the germline sequence, so it may reflect a read error. The DNA for the CDR3 is TGTGCCAGCAGCTTTGGACAGGGGTCATTAGCCAAAAACGTTCAGTACTTC. Residues: CASSFGQGSLAKNVQYF. V gene TRBV5-4 combines with J gene TRBJ2-4; 9 bases match TRBD1. The CDR3 is 17 residues long. Germline assignment: CDR1 SGHNT and CDR2 YYREEE (reference sequence).

DNA of the CDR3: TGCAGTGCTCCCCCCTGGGACAGGGGGATCCATGAGCAGTTCTTC. This sequence encodes CSAPPWDRGIHEQFF. V is TRBV20-1 and J is TRBJ2-1; TRBD1 agrees at 11 bases. Germline CDR1 and CDR2: DFQATT and SNEGSKA (reference sequence). With 5 bases clipped from V and 8 bases from J, the junction kept 11 bases outside the gene matches. This CDR3 is built from 15 residues.